This TCR beta chain emerged from a study of Ad26.COV2.S vaccination and SARS-CoV-2 variants. Looking at the study overall: The trial was COV1001 and the donor's arm was Ad26.COV2.S. Ad26.COV2.S, an intramuscular injection, was given once or twice 56 days apart.

The count of this clone is one. The method was immunoSEQ multiplex PCR; TCRdb's version includes in-frame clones alone and lacks a portion of them. The top ten clones hold approximately 2.2% of a sample with more than 300,000 clones, about 82% of them seen once. Treatment described: roughly 20 received Ad26.COV2.S at low or high dose, single or two shots; roughly 5 received placebo; per-sample allocation not given. Sampling took place 63 days after the first vaccine or placebo injection. It was an adult aged 18-55 years in Boston who was the donor. CDR1 is SGHRS, CDR2 YFSETQ, per germline. Trimming removed 1 base at V and 5 bases at J, with 9 bases between. CDR3 length: 14 residues.

The sequencing here drew on peripheral blood, taken in a trial of Ad26.COV2.S vaccine versus placebo. The rearrangement uses TRBV5-1 and TRBJ2-2; D is undetermined. This TCR came from a person between 18 and 60 years old who received the Ad26.COV2.S COVID-19 vaccine or a placebo. The CDR3 DNA follows: TGCGCCAGCAGCTTGATTAAGGGTACCGGGGAGCTGTTTTTT. It translates to CASSLIKGTGELFF. Drawing the rest from reference TRBV5-1 and TRBJ2-2, the complete variable domain is KAGVTQTPRYLIKTRGQQVTLSCSPISGHRSVSWYQQTPGQGLQFLFEYFSETQRNKGNFPGRFSGRQFSNSRSEMNVSTLELGDSALYLCASSLIKGTGELFFGEGSRLTVL.